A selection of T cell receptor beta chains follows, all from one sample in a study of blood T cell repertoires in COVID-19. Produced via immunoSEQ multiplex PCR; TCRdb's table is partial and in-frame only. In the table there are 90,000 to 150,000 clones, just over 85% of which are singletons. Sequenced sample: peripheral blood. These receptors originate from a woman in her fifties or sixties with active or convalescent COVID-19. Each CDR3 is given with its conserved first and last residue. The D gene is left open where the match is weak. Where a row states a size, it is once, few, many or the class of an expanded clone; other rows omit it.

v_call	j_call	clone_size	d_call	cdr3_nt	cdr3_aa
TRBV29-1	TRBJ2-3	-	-	TGCAGCGTTGAACAGGGGAAGTCGCAGTATTTT	CSVEQGKSQYF
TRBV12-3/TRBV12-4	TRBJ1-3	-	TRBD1	TGTGCCAACCGACAGGGCTCGGGAAACACCATATATTTT	CANRQGSGNTIYF
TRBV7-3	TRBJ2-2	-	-	TGTGCCAGCAGTTTCGGACTCGCGAACACCGGGGAGCTGTTTTTT	CASSFGLANTGELFF
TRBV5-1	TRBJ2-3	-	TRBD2	TGCGCCAGCAGGCGGGGGGAGAACACAGATACGCAGTATTTT	CASRRGENTDTQYF
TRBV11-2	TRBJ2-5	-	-	TGTGCCAGCAGCTTAGTCCCCAGAGGCCAAGAGACCCAGTACTTC	CASSLVPRGQETQYF
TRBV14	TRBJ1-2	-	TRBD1	TGTGCCAGCAGTCGCGGACAGGGTTCGAAGGTAGGAGGCTACACCTTC	CASSRGQGSKVGGYTF
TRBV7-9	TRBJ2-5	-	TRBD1	TGTGCCAGCAGCTTAGGGACAGGGGTACGGGAGACCCAGTACTTC	CASSLGTGVRETQYF
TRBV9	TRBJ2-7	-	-	TGTGCCAGCAGCGTAGGGGGTAGCGACTACGAGCAGTACTTC	CASSVGGSDYEQYF
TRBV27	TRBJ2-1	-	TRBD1	TGTGCCAGCAGTTTGGGGACAGCTTACAATGAGCAGTTCTTC	CASSLGTAYNEQFF
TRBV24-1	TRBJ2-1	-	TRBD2	TGTGCCACCAGTGATTTACGGCTAGCGGCGAATGAGCAGTTCTTC	CATSDLRLAANEQFF
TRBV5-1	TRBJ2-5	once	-	TGCGCCAGCAGCTTTGAGGAAGAGACCCAGTACTTC	CASSFEEETQYF
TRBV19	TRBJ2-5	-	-	TGTGCCAGTAGTCCATCGCCGGAGGGGACCCAGTACTTC	CASSPSPEGTQYF
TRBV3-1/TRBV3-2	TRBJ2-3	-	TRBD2	TGTGCCAGCAGCCCGACTAGCGGGAGGGCCAAAGATACGCAGTATTTT	CASSPTSGRAKDTQYF
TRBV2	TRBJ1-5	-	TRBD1	TGTGCCAGCAGCCGGACAGGGGACCAGCCCCAGCATTTT	CASSRTGDQPQHF
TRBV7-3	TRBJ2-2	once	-	TGTGCCAGCAGCGCCCCCGGACAGAACACCGGGGAGCTGTTTTTT	CASSAPGQNTGELFF
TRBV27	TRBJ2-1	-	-	TGTGCCAGCAGTTCCAGGGTGGGCAATGAGCAGTTCTTC	CASSSRVGNEQFF